Listed here are 27 T cell receptor beta chains from one sample, sequenced in a study of cytomegalovirus exposure and HLA in healthy donors (dated by TCRdb to the late 2010s). The receptor library was made with the immunoSEQ multiplex PCR assay. A mixture of 60 forward primers for TCR Vbeta segments and 13 reverse primers for TCR Jbeta segments was used in the multiplex PCR. Sourced from immuneACCESS, this table was stored by TCRdb with only in-frame sequences that have V and J called. A share of the clones is absent; for the studies checked, an unresolved V gene accounts for under half, and the remainder has no known explanation. In this sample the table shows about 140,000 clones, approximately 70% of which occur a single time. The ten largest make up approximately 15% of the sample. Sequencing was carried out using PBMCs. The receptors were sampled from a human donor in good health.

The sample holds a few counts of this clone. The chain combines TRBV5-1 with TRBJ1-2, with D maybe TRBD1 (5 bases). V gave up 0 bases and J gave up 8 bases, with 8 bases separating them. The CDR3 spans 12 residues. Germline CDR1 SGHRS, CDR2 YFSETQ. CDR3 nucleotides: TGCGCCAGCAGCTTGGACAGGAACGGCTACACCTTC. Translating gives CASSLDRNGYTF.

This clone is a singleton in its sample. This chain connects TRBV6-1 to TRBJ2-7; D is unresolved. Germline values: CDR1 MNHNS, CDR2 SASEGT. The CDR3 consists of 11 residues. V lost 10 bases and J lost 3, with 10 bases in between. The CDR3 sequence: CANQDGYEQYF. The CDR3, as DNA: TGTGCCAATCAGGATGGCTACGAGCAGTACTTC.

The J gene is TRBJ2-7, the V gene TRBV27, with 10 bases that match TRBD2. The CDR3 consists of 16 residues. Per the germline V gene, CDR1 is MNHEY and CDR2 is SMNVEV (reference sequence). V lost 4 bases to trimming and J lost 1 base; unmatched junction nucleotides: 7. CDR3 sequence reads: CASSSPASGSSYEQYF. The CDR3 DNA is TGTGCCAGCAGTTCCCCGGCTAGCGGGAGTTCCTACGAGCAGTACTTC.

This sequence joins TRBV7-9 and TRBJ2-1; 8 positions agree with TRBD2. Per germline, CDR1 SEHNR and CDR2 FQNEAQ (reference sequence). The CDR3 runs 14 residues. The junction had 6 bases not matched to a gene; V was cut back by 5 bases and J by 6 bases. CDR3 coding DNA: TGTGCCAGCAGCAGGCCCCTAGCGGGCAATGAGCAGTTCTTC. Translating gives CASSRPLAGNEQFF. Together with reference TRBV7-9 and TRBJ2-1, the CDR3 gives the full variable domain: DTGVSQNPRHKITKRGQNVTFRCDPISEHNRLYWYRQTLGQGPEFLTYFQNEAQLEKSRLLSDRFSAERPKGSFSTLEIQRTEQGDSAMYLCASSRPLAGNEQFFGPGTRLTVL.

The chain uses TRBV21-1 and TRBJ2-7; the table calls TRBD2, which could not be checked here. TRBV21-1 is listed as a pseudogene. The CDR3 has 17 residues. CDR3 in amino acids: CAGSKAEGDCSSYEQYF. CDR3 coding DNA: TGTGCCGGCAGCAAAGCCGAGGGAGACTGCTCCTCCTACGAGCAGTACTTC.

V usage is TRBV6-1 and J usage is TRBJ2-3, with 9 positions matching TRBD1. The germline CDR1 and CDR2 sequences are MNHNS and SASEGT. V shed 2 bases, J shed 4 bases, and the junction held 7 bases outside the gene matches. The CDR3 totals 16 residues. As DNA, the CDR3 is TGTGCCAGCAGTGAAATAGGGACAGGGAATCCAGATACGCAGTATTTT. Residues: CASSEIGTGNPDTQYF.

This chain uses TRBV11-3 with TRBJ2-5, with 9 bases lining up with TRBD1. With 3 bases clipped from V and 4 bases from J, the junction kept 6 bases outside the gene matches. CDR1 is SGHNT, CDR2 YENEEA, per germline. CDR3 size: 15 residues. The CDR3 is CASSFDRGIGETQYF. CDR3 sequence (DNA): TGTGCCAGCAGCTTTGACAGGGGGATTGGAGAGACCCAGTACTTC.

The V and J genes are TRBV28 and TRBJ2-3; the D is unclear. This CDR3 has 15 residues. The V end was cut by 6 bases, the J end by 0 bases, with 13 bases between. Germline V gives CDR1 MDHEN, CDR2 SYDVKM. The CDR3 sequence is CASRSYSLSTDTQYF. The DNA of the CDR3 is TGTGCCAGCAGGTCCTATAGCCTTAGCACAGATACGCAGTATTTT.

CDR3 DNA sequence: TGCGCCAGCAGCTTGGAGGGACAGGGGTACGAGCAGTACTTC. Protein product: CASSLEGQGYEQYF. The genes are TRBV5-1 and TRBJ2-7; 10 bases are shared with TRBD1. The CDR3 has 14 amino acids. J lost 4 bases, V lost 0 bases, and 1 base had no gene match. Germline V gene lookup returns CDR1 SGHRS and CDR2 YFSETQ. Full variable domain (remainder filled in from reference TRBV5-1 and TRBJ2-7): KAGVTQTPRYLIKTRGQQVTLSCSPISGHRSVSWYQQTPGQGLQFLFEYFSETQRNKGNFPGRFSGRQFSNSRSEMNVSTLELGDSALYLCASSLEGQGYEQYFGPGTRLTVT.

The chain employs TRBV30 and TRBJ2-5, with 13 positions matching TRBD2. The CDR3 is made up of 17 amino acids. Germline loops: CDR1 GTSNPN, CDR2 SVGIG (reference sequence). The ends lost 6 bases at V and 5 bases at J; junction bases unmatched: 15. The CDR3 is CACDLARTSGGSETQYF. The CDR3 DNA reads TGTGCCTGTGACCTCGCCCGGACTAGCGGGGGTAGTGAGACCCAGTACTTC.

V is TRBV4-1 and J is TRBJ1-2; D remains ambiguous. The CDR3 is made up of 16 amino acids. From germline, CDR1 is MGHRA and CDR2 YSYEKL. Trimming removed 1 base at V and 5 bases at J, with 17 bases between. The CDR3 nucleotides read TGCGCCAGCAGCCAAGTCTTCGAGGCGTCGGGTTATGGCTACACCTTC. Amino acid sequence: CASSQVFEASGYGYTF.

The V call is TRBV7-9, the J call TRBJ1-2; a weak D match, TRBD1 (6 bases). The CDR3 sequence is 14 residues long. The V and J ends lost 5 bases and 4 bases respectively, with 14 bases between them. Germline CDR1 reads SEHNR; CDR2 reads FQNEAQ (reference sequence). The CDR3 bases are TGTGCCAGCAGCGTCGGGGGGGGGCTCTATGGCTACACCTTC. This gives the protein CASSVGGGLYGYTF.

This clone has more than one count but fewer than ten. V gene TRBV2 combines with J gene TRBJ2-2, with unresolved D. CDR1 is SNHLY and CDR2 is FYNNEI in the germline V gene. Between the trimmed V and J ends, which lost 6 bases and 6 bases, there was a span of 11 bases. This CDR3 region has 13 residues. CDR3 sequence: CASSSEVAGELFF. The CDR3 coding sequence is TGTGCCAGCAGCTCCGAGGTGGCCGGGGAGCTGTTTTTT.

CDR3 nucleotide sequence: TGTGCCTGGAGTAGCGGGACAGGGGGTGGGGAGACCCAGTACTTC. This translates into CAWSSGTGGGETQYF. This sequence joins TRBV30 and TRBJ2-5, with 11 bases aligning to TRBD1. Per the germline V gene, CDR1 is GTSNPN and CDR2 is SVGIG (reference sequence). The CDR3 is 15 residues long. V lost 2 bases and J lost 5; bases outside the gene matches: 7.

The V gene is TRBV28, the J gene TRBJ1-5, with 7 nucleotides matching TRBD1. This CDR3 is built from 15 residues. Germline lookup yields CDR1 MDHEN and CDR2 SYDVKM. The ends lost 7 bases at V and 0 bases at J; junction bases unmatched: 6. As DNA, the CDR3 is TGTGCCAGCAACCCAGGGGGTTATAGCAATCAGCCCCAGCATTTT. Its translation: CASNPGGYSNQPQHF. Filled out from reference TRBV28 and TRBJ1-5, the complete variable domain reads DVKVTQSSRYLVKRTGEKVFLECVQDMDHENMFWYRQDPGLGLRLIYFSYDVKMKEKGDIPEGYSVSREKKERFSLILESASTNQTSMYLCASNPGGYSNQPQHFGDGTRLSIL.

The chain uses TRBV19 and TRBJ2-1, with D tentatively TRBD1 (5 bases). The ends were cut back, 1 base at V and 5 bases at J, with 18 bases in the middle. This CDR3 has 17 amino acids. Looked up from germline, CDR1 is LNHDA and CDR2 is SQIVND (reference sequence). CDR3 amino acids: CASSIGGAFSSHNEQFF. The CDR3 DNA follows: TGTGCCAGTAGTATAGGTGGGGCTTTTAGCAGCCACAATGAGCAGTTCTTC.

The CDR3 bases are TGTGCTAGTGGTCCCCTAGCCACAGATACGCAGTATTTT. Translated: CASGPLATDTQYF. The rearrangement uses TRBV12-5 and TRBJ2-3; tentative D call: TRBD2 (5 bases). Trimming cost V 5 bases and J 2 bases, with 8 bases left between them. The CDR3 spans 13 residues. CDR1 and CDR2 (germline): LGHNT, FRNRAP. Together with reference TRBV12-5 and TRBJ2-3, the CDR3 gives the full variable domain: DARVTQTPRHKVTEMGQEVTMRCQPILGHNTVFWYRQTMMQGLELLAYFRNRAPLDDSGMPKDRFSAEMPDATLATLKIQPSEPRDSAVYFCASGPLATDTQYFGPGTRLTVL.

The chain recombines TRBV7-9 with TRBJ1-1; 7 nucleotides agree with TRBD1. Germline lookup yields CDR1 SEHNR and CDR2 FQNEAQ (reference sequence). The CDR3 loop spans 14 amino acids. V was pared by 5 bases and J by 3 bases, with 6 bases of the junction left unmatched. The CDR3, as DNA: TGTGCCAGCAGCCGACAGGGCTCGGACACTGAAGCTTTCTTT. It translates to CASSRQGSDTEAFF.

This clone turned up a few times. The CDR3 DNA follows: TGTGCCAGCAGTACCCTGGGACAGGGGGCTGGCGAGCAGTACTTC. Translated: CASSTLGQGAGEQYF. The J gene is TRBJ2-7, the V gene TRBV28; 12 bases line up with TRBD1. The V gene's germline CDR1 is MDHEN and CDR2 SYDVKM. The CDR3 has 15 residues. V lost 5 bases and J lost 6; bases outside the gene matches: 8.

The J gene is TRBJ2-1, the V gene TRBV5-5; possibly TRBD1 for D (5 bases). Trimming took 4 bases from V and 5 from J, leaving 16 bases between them. This CDR3 region has 15 residues. CDR1 and CDR2 (germline): SGHKS, YYEKEE (reference sequence). CDR3 bases: TGTGCCAGCAGCCTGGGGCTATCGCGGCACAATGAGCAGTTCTTC. Translating it yields CASSLGLSRHNEQFF.

The chain joins TRBV18 to TRBJ1-1, with D hard to call. CDR3 length: 13 amino acids. The ends were cut back, 3 bases at V and 3 bases at J, with 8 bases in the middle. Germline V CDR1 and CDR2: KGHSH, LQKENI. The CDR3 bases are TGTGCCAGCTCACCCCAGAAACACACTGAAGCTTTCTTT. This gives the protein CASSPQKHTEAFF.

This rearrangement joins TRBV6-1 to TRBJ1-4, with 9 bases aligning to TRBD1. Germline V lookup: CDR1 MNHNS, CDR2 SASEGT. V was pared by 5 bases and J by 5 bases, with 3 bases of the junction left unmatched. The CDR3 loop spans 14 amino acids. CDR3 DNA sequence: TGTGCCAGCAGTTGGACAGGGGCCAATGAAAAACTGTTTTTT. This encodes CASSWTGANEKLFF.

This chain joins TRBV9 and TRBJ1-2, with D possibly TRBD1 on 5 matching bases. Germline V gene data show CDR1 as SGDLS and CDR2 as YYNGEE. V gave up 0 bases and J gave up 2 bases, with 11 bases separating them. The CDR3 has 15 amino acids. CDR3 nucleotide sequence: TGTGCCAGCAGCGTAGGCGGAGGGGCGAACTATGGCTACACCTTC. This gives the protein CASSVGGGANYGYTF.

The chain carries TRBV30 and TRBJ2-3; TRBD2 aligns across 10 bases. The CDR3 totals 14 residues. Germline-derived CDR1 and CDR2 are GTSNPN and SVGIG (reference sequence). V trimming: 0 bases; J trimming: 8 bases; junction bases outside the gene matches: 5. The CDR3 here is CAWSVQVAGGTQYF. The CDR3 nucleotides read TGTGCCTGGAGTGTACAGGTAGCGGGAGGTACGCAGTATTTT.

V usage is TRBV29-1 and J usage is TRBJ1-1; possibly TRBD1 for D (6 bases). The CDR3 consists of 12 residues. Germline V gene lookup returns CDR1 SQVTM and CDR2 ANQGSEA. Trimming took 5 bases from V and 8 from J, leaving 15 bases between them. The CDR3 spells CSVSSADSEAFF. CDR3 nucleotides: TGCAGCGTTTCGAGTGCGGACAGCGAAGCTTTCTTT. Combining the CDR3 with reference TRBV29-1 and TRBJ1-1 gives the whole variable domain SAVISQKPSRDICQRGTSLTIQCQVDSQVTMMFWYRQQPGQSLTLIATANQGSEATYESGFVIDKFPISRPNLTFSTLTVSNMSPEDSSIYLCSVSSADSEAFFGQGTRLTVV.

The chain employs TRBV9 and TRBJ2-7; 11 bases are shared with TRBD2. The J segment lost 1 base and the V segment lost 4 bases, leaving 4 bases of the junction unmatched. In germline, CDR1 is SGDLS, CDR2 YYNGEE. This CDR3 region has 15 residues. Written as DNA, the CDR3 is TGTGCCAGCAGCTTAGGGACTAGCGGATCCTACGAGCAGTACTTC. Translated, it gives CASSLGTSGSYEQYF.

This clone was detected only a few times. V is TRBV21-1 and J is TRBJ2-1; TRBD2 was called by the table and not checked on the DNA. TRBV21-1 is flagged as a pseudogene. The CDR3 runs 14 residues. In DNA form, the CDR3 reads TGTGCCAGCAGCAAGGGAGCTCCTTACAATGAGCAGTTCTTC. Protein product: CASSKGAPYNEQFF.